The 30 T cell receptor beta chains below come from one sample, sequenced in a study of tumor and adjacent non-tumor tissue in lung cancer. This sample's RNA came from whole unsorted tissue. TCRbeta libraries were built with three rounds of nested PCR, modified from ARM-PCR. TCRdb fed the multiplex PCR reads into MiXCR, producing one record per CDR3 protein. The top ten hold 20% of the sample, which has tens of thousands of distinct CDR3 sequences, roughly 56% seen once. The sequenced sample was lung tumor tissue. The source is a man aged 50 to 59 with non-small cell lung cancer.

This clonotype was seen ten or more times. The chain uses TRBV29-1 and TRBJ2-1, with D perhaps TRBD2 (5 bases). The ends were cut back, 8 bases at V and 15 bases at J, with 23 bases in the middle. Germline CDR1 reads SQVTM; CDR2 reads ANQGSEA. CDR3 length equals 12 residues. The CDR3 here is CSILLGESIRFF. The CDR3 DNA is TGCAGCATCTTGCTCGGGGAATCAATCCGGTTCTTC.

Regarding this clonotype: The conserved final phenylalanine or tryptophan is absent from the CDR3, which likely points to a read error. As DNA, the CDR3 is TGTACCCGACAGGAGGCGCGTGGCTACACCCTC. Residues: CTRQEARGYTL. This sequence joins TRBV11-3 and TRBJ1-2, with TRBD1 as a possible D gene (6 bases). The CDR3 consists of 11 residues. The V gene's germline CDR1 is SGHNT and CDR2 YENEEA.

In the case of this clonotype: Without the conserved terminal phenylalanine or tryptophan, this CDR3 likely stems from a read error. The chain carries TRBV6-5 and TRBJ2-1, with 8 nucleotides matching TRBD2. Germline assignment: CDR1 MNHEY and CDR2 SVGAGI. The length of the CDR3 is 14 residues. Germline trimming cut 5 bases from V and 8 bases from J; bases unmatched to any gene: 8. The CDR3 bases are TGTGCCAGCAGTCCCCTCGGGGGGGAGGATGAGCAGTTCCTC. It codes for CASSPLGGEDEQFL.

The rearrangement uses TRBV11-2 and TRBJ2-7, with TRBD1 matching over 9 bases. With 3 bases clipped from V and 9 bases from J, the junction kept 15 bases outside the gene matches. The germline gives CDR1 SGHAT, CDR2 FQNNGV. CDR3 length equals 16 residues. CDR3 sequence (DNA): TGTGCCAGCAGCTTCGCTCGGACAGGGGAAGGGGTCGCGCAGTACTTC. The encoded protein is CASSFARTGEGVAQYF.

Regarding this clonotype: The junction differs from germline at one of its ends, possibly a read error. The rearrangement joins TRBV11-1 to TRBJ2-1; TRBD2 matches at 9 bases. In germline, CDR1 is SGHAT, CDR2 FQDESV (reference sequence). CDR3 size: 15 residues. This CDR3 is CASSSTSGCYDEQFF. In DNA form, the CDR3 reads TGTGCCAGCAGCTCAACTAGCGGGTGCTACGATGAGCAGTTCTTC.

This clonotype appeared many times. The V and J genes are TRBV6-5 and TRBJ2-2; D is unresolved. Germline V gene data show CDR1 as MNHEY and CDR2 as SVGAGI. The ends were cut back, 3 bases at V and 6 bases at J, with 5 bases in the middle. The CDR3 is 12 amino acids. This chain's CDR3 is CASSYYPGELFF. The CDR3 DNA is TGTGCCAGCAGTTATTATCCCGGGGAGCTGTTTTTT.

This chain uses TRBV20-1 with TRBJ2-6, with 10 nucleotides matching TRBD1. The CDR3 covers 15 residues. With V trimmed by 6 bases and J by 4 bases, 6 bases remained unmatched. Per the germline V gene, CDR1 is DFQATT and CDR2 is SNEGSKA (reference sequence). CDR3 region: CSAGQGVAGANVLTF. CDR3 in DNA: TGCAGTGCAGGACAGGGGGTCGCAGGGGCCAACGTCCTGACTTTC.

This clonotype was picked up many times. The chain joins TRBV6-6 to TRBJ1-6, with D unresolved. Per the germline V gene, CDR1 is MNHNY and CDR2 is SVGAGI (reference sequence). This CDR3 contains 15 residues. V was cut by 8 bases and J by 4 bases, with 15 bases left in between. The CDR3 reads CASLSSDVYNSPLHF. The CDR3 DNA reads as TGTGCCAGCCTCAGCTCGGACGTTTATAATTCACCCCTCCACTTT.

The chain carries TRBV24-1 and TRBJ1-5, with 9 bases fitting TRBD1. After removal of 3 bases from V and 4 bases from J, the junction contained 6 bases not matched to a gene. The length of the CDR3 is 16 residues. In germline, CDR1 is KGHDR, CDR2 SFDVKD. For the CDR3, the DNA is TGTGCCACCAGTGATCCGGGACAGGGAGAGAATCAGCCCCAGCATTTT. This codes for CATSDPGQGENQPQHF.

This clonotype was counted only a few times. J is TRBJ2-2 and V is TRBV5-1, with 8 nucleotides matching TRBD1. V shed 0 bases and J 5 bases; nucleotides not matched to a gene: 3. The CDR3 loop spans 15 amino acids. Germline-derived CDR1 and CDR2 are SGHRS and YFSETQ. The CDR3 bases are TGCGCCAGCAGCTTGGCCAGGGGGCTTACCGGGGAGCTGTTTTTT. It codes for CASSLARGLTGELFF.

The sample holds many counts of this clonotype. This chain joins TRBV2 and TRBJ1-5; 8 bases line up with TRBD1. The V and J ends lost 4 bases and 5 bases, in that order; junction bases with no gene match: 7. CDR1 is SNHLY and CDR2 is FYNNEI in the germline V gene. CDR3 length: 15 residues. The CDR3 loop is CASSGGQGAHQPQHF. CDR3 coding DNA: TGTGCCAGCAGTGGGGGGCAGGGGGCCCATCAGCCCCAGCATTTT. Drawing the rest from reference TRBV2 and TRBJ1-5, the complete variable domain is EPEVTQTPSHQVTQMGQEVILRCVPISNHLYFYWYRQILGQKVEFLVSFYNNEISEKSEIFDDQFSVERPDGSNFTLKIRSTKLEDSAMYFCASSGGQGAHQPQHFGDGTRLSIL.

To note about this clonotype: An end of the junction does not agree with germline; a read error may underlie this. V usage is TRBV28 and J usage is TRBJ2-7; D is uncertain. The CDR3 totals 14 residues. Germline CDR1 MDHEN, CDR2 SYDVKM. In DNA, the CDR3 is TGTGCCAGCAGTCCCACGGACGGAGCCTACGAGCGGTACTTC. Its translation is CASSPTDGAYERYF.

Comment on this clonotype: A much larger clone lies a single base off, so this may be a read error. V is TRBV6-2 or TRBV6-3 and J is TRBJ2-7; D not certain. Germline CDR1 reads MNHEY; CDR2 reads SVGEGT. Trimming took off 1 base at V and 3 bases at J, with 10 bases between the two ends. This CDR3 spans 14 amino acids. The CDR3 sequence is CASSYFGTVYEQYF. For the CDR3, the DNA is TGTGCCAGCAGTTACTTCGGCACAGTCTACGAGCAGTACTTC.

A remark on this clonotype: An end of the junction differs from the germline gene, which may be a read error. The chain combines TRBV4-1 with TRBJ1-2; D ambiguous. This CDR3 has 15 residues. CDR1 and CDR2 (germline): MGHRA, YSYEKL. For the CDR3, the DNA is TGCGCCAGCAGCCAAGATTGGGAGGATAGGGTTGGCTACACTTTC. This sequence encodes CASSQDWEDRVGYTF.

As concerns this clonotype: At one end, the junction sequence differs from germline, possibly due to a read error. The chain links TRBV10-1 to TRBJ2-7; D gene uncertain. The CDR3 contains 9 residues. Germline V gives CDR1 WNHNN, CDR2 SYGVQD (reference sequence). As DNA, the CDR3 is TGCGTCAGCATCGACGAGCAGTACTTC. Its translation is CVSIDEQYF.

The chain links TRBV28 to TRBJ2-7, with a possible D match to TRBD2 (6 bases). Germline V gene lookup returns CDR1 MDHEN and CDR2 SYDVKM. The CDR3 runs to 13 residues. The germline V and J ends were trimmed by 11 bases and 0 bases, with 14 bases remaining between them. The CDR3 coding sequence is TGTGCCGGCATCAGGACTACCTCCTACGAGCAGTACTTC. Translated: CAGIRTTSYEQYF. Full variable domain (remainder filled in from reference TRBV28 and TRBJ2-7): DVKVTQSSRYLVKRTGEKVFLECVQDMDHENMFWYRQDPGLGLRLIYFSYDVKMKEKGDIPEGYSVSREKKERFSLILESASTNQTSMYLCAGIRTTSYEQYFGPGTRLTVT.

The chain combines TRBV20-1 with TRBJ2-5; D is possibly TRBD1 or TRBD2 (6 bases each). Germline V gene sequence: CDR1 DFQATT, CDR2 SNEGSKA (reference sequence). Trimming left V 3 bases short and J 7 bases short, with 18 bases between. This CDR3 has 14 amino acids. CDR3 coding DNA: TGCAGTGCTAGTAGCCCTAGGGGGACTGGGACCCAGTACTTC. Amino acids: CSASSPRGTGTQYF.

This clonotype was picked up many times. The chain links TRBV6-5 to TRBJ2-2, with 10 bases matching TRBD2. With V trimmed by 5 bases and J by 4 bases, 4 bases remained unmatched. CDR1 is MNHEY and CDR2 is SVGAGI in the germline V gene. CDR3 length: 15 amino acids. CDR3: CASSAGTSVTGELFF. For the CDR3, the DNA is TGTGCCAGCAGTGCCGGGACTAGCGTCACCGGGGAGCTGTTTTTT.

Concerning this clonotype: With a much larger clone just one base away, this may be a read error. This chain joins TRBV5-1 and TRBJ1-4; TRBD1 matches 8 bases. Germline CDR1 is SGHRS and CDR2 is YFSETQ. J gave up 6 bases and V 4 bases, and 5 bases lay outside the gene matches. This CDR3 region has 14 residues. In nucleotides, the CDR3 is TGCGCCAGCAGCGCGACAGGGGCGGATGAAAAACTGTTTTTT. Translation: CASSATGADEKLFF.

The rearrangement links TRBV20-1 to TRBJ1-2; TRBD1 agrees at 7 bases. The length of the CDR3 is 15 residues. Germline loops: CDR1 DFQATT, CDR2 SNEGSKA (reference sequence). V was pared by 4 bases and J by 4 bases, with 12 bases of the junction left unmatched. CDR3 region: CSATPTGSEGYGYTF. CDR3 sequence (DNA): TGCAGTGCTACCCCGACAGGGTCTGAAGGCTATGGCTACACCTTC.

This clonotype was recorded a few times. At one end the junction does not follow the germline gene, possibly because of a read error. The chain carries TRBV13 and TRBJ2-7; D is unclear. This CDR3 contains 16 residues. Looked up from germline, CDR1 is PRHDT and CDR2 is FYEKMQ (reference sequence). The CDR3 loop reads CASSLAEQSLSDEQYF. The CDR3 DNA follows: TGTGCAAGCAGCTTAGCCGAACAGTCCCTATCGGACGAGCAGTACTTC.

This clonotype was seen a handful of times. The chain uses TRBV5-1 and TRBJ2-7, with a possible D match to TRBD2 (5 bases). Germline lookup yields CDR1 SGHRS and CDR2 YFSETQ. This CDR3 comprises 14 residues. V lost 4 bases and J lost 2, with 13 bases in between. CDR3 sequence (DNA): TGCGCCAGCAGCCCCGGAGCGACTACCTACGAGCAGTACTTC. This codes for CASSPGATTYEQYF.

In the case of this clonotype: This clone may be a read error of a much larger clone one base away. The rearrangement joins TRBV10-3 to TRBJ2-5; D not certain. V lost 10 bases, J lost 2 bases, and 8 bases lay in between. The CDR3 extends over 11 amino acids. CDR1 is ENHRY, CDR2 SYGVKD, per germline. The DNA of the CDR3 is TGTGCCACCCAGATGCAAGAGACCCAGTACTTC. It yields the protein CATQMQETQYF.

With respect to this clonotype: In this CDR3 the conserved last residue, phenylalanine or tryptophan, is missing, so a read error is likely. The chain recombines TRBV30 with TRBJ2-7; no clear D gene. The CDR3 is 12 residues long. The ends were cut back, 4 bases at V and 3 bases at J, with 10 bases in the middle. In germline, CDR1 is GTSNPN, CDR2 SVGIG (reference sequence). The CDR3 sequence is CAWIPHYYEQYL. The CDR3 DNA reads as TGTGCCTGGATCCCCCACTACTACGAGCAGTACCTC.

About this clonotype itself: Germline is not matched at one junction end, which may reflect a read error. The chain has TRBV28 and TRBJ2-1; no definite D call. This CDR3 contains 13 residues. Germline V lookup: CDR1 MDHEN, CDR2 SYDVKM. CDR3 in DNA: TGTGACAGCAGTTTATTTAGTTACAATGAGCAGTTCTTC. This sequence encodes CDSSLFSYNEQFF.

The V and J genes are TRBV4-2 and TRBJ2-1, with 7 bases aligning to TRBD1. Germline V lookup: CDR1 LGHNA, CDR2 YNFKEQ. With V trimmed by 0 bases and J by 6 bases, 11 bases remained unmatched. The CDR3 has 17 amino acids. The CDR3 DNA is TGTGCCAGCAGCCAAGATCAAGGGGGCCTAACCTTCAATGAGCAGTTCTTC. Its protein is CASSQDQGGLTFNEQFF.

With respect to this clonotype: This clone may be a read error of a much larger clone one base away. The V and J genes are TRBV6-6 and TRBJ2-7; 9 nucleotides match TRBD1. CDR1 is MNHNY, CDR2 SVGAGI, per germline (reference sequence). The junction had 4 bases not matched to a gene; V was cut back by 6 bases and J by 4 bases. CDR3 size: 13 residues. Here the CDR3 DNA reads TGTGCCAGCAGGCAAGGACAGGGGTACGAGCAGTACTTC. Amino acids: CASRQGQGYEQYF.

This clonotype was counted between two and nine times. The rearrangement joins TRBV5-1 to TRBJ2-7; 9 nucleotides align to TRBD1. Germline V gene sequence: CDR1 SGHRS, CDR2 YFSETQ. The CDR3 has 14 amino acids. V lost 4 bases to trimming and J lost 5 bases; unmatched junction nucleotides: 7. For the CDR3, the DNA is TGCGCCAGCAGCAAGGACAGGGGAATGGACGAGCAGTACTTC. It translates to CASSKDRGMDEQYF. The variable domain in full, completed from reference TRBV5-1 and TRBJ2-7, reads KAGVTQTPRYLIKTRGQQVTLSCSPISGHRSVSWYQQTPGQGLQFLFEYFSETQRNKGNFPGRFSGRQFSNSRSEMNVSTLELGDSALYLCASSKDRGMDEQYFGPGTRLTVT.

This clonotype showed up many times. The rearrangement joins TRBV12-3 or TRBV12-4 to TRBJ2-3; D possibly corresponds to TRBD1 (7 bases). The V end lost 5 bases, the J end lost 8 bases, and 17 bases lay between the germline ends. The length of the CDR3 is 14 residues. CDR3 coding DNA: TGTGCCAGCAGTCGGGGGACAGCGTCTTCTACGCAGTATTTT. It yields the protein CASSRGTASSTQYF.

Only a few counts were recorded for this clonotype. One end of the junction fails to match germline, which may point to a read error. This rearrangement joins TRBV10-3 to TRBJ2-1; TRBD2 aligns across 7 bases. The CDR3 loop spans 16 amino acids. The germline CDR1 and CDR2 sequences are ENHRY and SYGVKD. The CDR3 spells CTISESMAGAYSEQFF. CDR3 DNA: TGTACCATCAGTGAGTCGATGGCGGGAGCCTACAGTGAGCAGTTCTTC.